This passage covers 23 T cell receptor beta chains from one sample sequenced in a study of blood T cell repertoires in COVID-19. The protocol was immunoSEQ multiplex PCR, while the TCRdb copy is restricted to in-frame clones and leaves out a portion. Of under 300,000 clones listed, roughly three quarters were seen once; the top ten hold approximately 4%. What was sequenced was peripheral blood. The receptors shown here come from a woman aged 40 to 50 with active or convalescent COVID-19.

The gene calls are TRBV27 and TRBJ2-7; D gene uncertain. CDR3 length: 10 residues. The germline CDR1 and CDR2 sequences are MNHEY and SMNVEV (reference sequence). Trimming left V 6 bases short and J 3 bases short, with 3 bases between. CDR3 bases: TGTGCCAGCAGGAGCTACGAGCAGTACGTC. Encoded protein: CASRSYEQYV.

The CDR3 sequence is CASSLLGTDTQYF. In DNA, the CDR3 is TGTGCCAGCAGCTTACTTGGCACAGATACGCAGTATTTT. The chain combines TRBV5-6 with TRBJ2-3; D remains unclear. Germline values: CDR1 SGHDT, CDR2 YYEEEE. CDR3 length: 13 amino acids. Trimming took off 2 bases at V and 1 base at J, with 5 bases between the two ends.

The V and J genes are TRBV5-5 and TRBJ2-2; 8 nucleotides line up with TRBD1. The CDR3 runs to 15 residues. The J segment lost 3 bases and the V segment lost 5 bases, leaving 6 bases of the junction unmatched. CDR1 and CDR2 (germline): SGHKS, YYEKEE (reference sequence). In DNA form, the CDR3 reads TGTGCCAGCAGGTGGACAGGGCTGGACACCGGGGAGCTGTTTTTT. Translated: CASRWTGLDTGELFF.

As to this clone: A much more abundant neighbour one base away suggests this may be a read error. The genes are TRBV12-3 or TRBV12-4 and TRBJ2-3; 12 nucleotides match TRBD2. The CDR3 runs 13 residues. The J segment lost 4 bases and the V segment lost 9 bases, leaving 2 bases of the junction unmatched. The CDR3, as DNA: TGTGCCAGTAGACTAGCGGGGGCAGATACGCAGTATTTT. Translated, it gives CASRLAGADTQYF.

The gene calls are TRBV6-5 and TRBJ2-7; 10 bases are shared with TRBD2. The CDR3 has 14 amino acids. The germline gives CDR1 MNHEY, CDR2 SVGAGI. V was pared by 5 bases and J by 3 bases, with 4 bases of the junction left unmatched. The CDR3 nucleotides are TGTGCCAGCAGTAGAAAGCGGGGGGGCTACGAGCAGTACTTC. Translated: CASSRKRGGYEQYF.

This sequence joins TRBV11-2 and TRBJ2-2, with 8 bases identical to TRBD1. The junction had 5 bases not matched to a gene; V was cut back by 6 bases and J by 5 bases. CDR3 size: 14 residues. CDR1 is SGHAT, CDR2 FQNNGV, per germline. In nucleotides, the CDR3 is TGTGCCAGCAGAAACACAGGGGGAACCGGGGAGCTGTTTTTT. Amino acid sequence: CASRNTGGTGELFF.

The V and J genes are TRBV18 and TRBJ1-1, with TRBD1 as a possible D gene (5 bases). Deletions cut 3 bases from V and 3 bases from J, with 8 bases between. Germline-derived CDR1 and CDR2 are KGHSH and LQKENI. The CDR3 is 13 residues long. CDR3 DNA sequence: TGTGCCAGCTCACCCGACAGTTACACTGAAGCTTTCTTT. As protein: CASSPDSYTEAFF.

CDR3 residues: CASREAGKDGYTF. The DNA of the CDR3 is TGTGCCAGCAGAGAGGCAGGGAAGGATGGCTACACCTTC. The chain carries TRBV27 and TRBJ1-2, with D perhaps TRBD1 (5 bases). The V end lost 6 bases, the J end lost 6 bases, and 14 bases lay between the germline ends. Per the germline V gene, CDR1 is MNHEY and CDR2 is SMNVEV (reference sequence). CDR3 length equals 13 residues.

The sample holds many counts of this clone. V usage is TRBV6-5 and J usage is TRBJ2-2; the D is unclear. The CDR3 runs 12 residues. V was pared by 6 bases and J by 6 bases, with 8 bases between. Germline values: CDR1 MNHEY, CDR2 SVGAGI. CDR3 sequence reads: CASSPSAGELFF. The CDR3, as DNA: TGTGCCAGCAGCCCCTCCGCCGGGGAGCTGTTTTTT.

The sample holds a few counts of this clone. This chain's CDR3 is CASSILDTDRARAFF. Written as DNA, the CDR3 is TGTGCCAGTAGTATATTGGACACGGACAGGGCGAGGGCTTTCTTT. The V call is TRBV19, the J call TRBJ1-1; 8 bases align to TRBD1. After removal of 2 bases from V and 11 bases from J, the junction contained 13 bases not matched to a gene. The CDR3 length is 15 residues. Germline V gives CDR1 LNHDA, CDR2 SQIVND (reference sequence).

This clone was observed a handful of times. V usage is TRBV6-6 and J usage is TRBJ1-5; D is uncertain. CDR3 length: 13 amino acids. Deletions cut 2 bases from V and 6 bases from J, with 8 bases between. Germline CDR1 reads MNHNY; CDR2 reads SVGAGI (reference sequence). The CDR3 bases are TGTGCCAGCAGTTACGGCAATGCTCAGCCCCAGCATTTT. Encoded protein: CASSYGNAQPQHF.

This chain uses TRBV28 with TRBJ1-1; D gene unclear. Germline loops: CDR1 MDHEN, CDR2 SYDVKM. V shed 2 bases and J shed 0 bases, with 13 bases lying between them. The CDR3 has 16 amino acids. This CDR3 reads CASSLITRRMNTEAFF. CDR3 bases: TGTGCCAGCAGTTTAATCACAAGAAGAATGAACACTGAAGCTTTCTTT.

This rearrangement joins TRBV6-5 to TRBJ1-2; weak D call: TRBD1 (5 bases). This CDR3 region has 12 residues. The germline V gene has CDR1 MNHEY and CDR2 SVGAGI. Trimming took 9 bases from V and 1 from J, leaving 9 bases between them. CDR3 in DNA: TGTGCCAGTTTCAGGGATAACTATGGCTACACCTTC. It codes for CASFRDNYGYTF.

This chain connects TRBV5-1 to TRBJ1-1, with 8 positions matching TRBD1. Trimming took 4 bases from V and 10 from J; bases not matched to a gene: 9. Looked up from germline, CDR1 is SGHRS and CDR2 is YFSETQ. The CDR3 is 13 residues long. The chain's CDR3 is CASSVSGGIGAFF. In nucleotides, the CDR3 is TGCGCCAGCAGCGTGTCAGGGGGCATTGGAGCTTTCTTT.

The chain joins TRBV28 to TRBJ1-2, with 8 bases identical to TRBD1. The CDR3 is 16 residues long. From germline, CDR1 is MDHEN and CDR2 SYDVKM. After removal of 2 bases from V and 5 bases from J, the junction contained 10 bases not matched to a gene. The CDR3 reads CASSLDPGTGRYGYTF. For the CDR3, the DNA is TGTGCCAGCAGTTTAGACCCCGGGACAGGACGATATGGCTACACCTTC.

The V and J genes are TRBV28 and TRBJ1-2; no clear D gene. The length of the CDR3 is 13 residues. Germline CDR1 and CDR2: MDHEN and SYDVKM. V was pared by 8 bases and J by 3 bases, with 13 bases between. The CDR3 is CASERPPDYGYTF. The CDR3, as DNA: TGTGCCAGCGAGCGGCCCCCTGACTATGGCTACACCTTC.

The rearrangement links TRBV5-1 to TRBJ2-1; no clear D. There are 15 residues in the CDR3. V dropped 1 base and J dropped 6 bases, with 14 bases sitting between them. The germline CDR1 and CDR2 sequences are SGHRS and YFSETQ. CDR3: CASSLLSLELNEQFF. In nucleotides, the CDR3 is TGCGCCAGCAGCTTGTTATCCCTCGAACTCAATGAGCAGTTCTTC.

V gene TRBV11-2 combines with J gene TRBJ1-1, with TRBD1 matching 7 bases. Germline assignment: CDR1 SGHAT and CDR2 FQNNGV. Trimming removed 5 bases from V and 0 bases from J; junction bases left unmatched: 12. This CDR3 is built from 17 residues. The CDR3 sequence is CASSPKRDSKLNTEAFF. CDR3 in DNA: TGTGCCAGCAGCCCAAAAAGGGACAGCAAATTGAACACTGAAGCTTTCTTT.

For the CDR3, the DNA is TGTGCCAGCAGCCAACGAGGGGAGGACTACACCTTC. Protein sequence: CASSQRGEDYTF. The J gene is TRBJ1-2, the V gene TRBV3-1 (or the pseudogene TRBV3-2); tentatively, D is TRBD1 (5 bases). This CDR3 is built from 12 residues. From germline, CDR1 is LGHDT and CDR2 YNNKEL (reference sequence). With 2 bases removed from V and 10 bases from J, the gap between germline ends came to 11 bases.

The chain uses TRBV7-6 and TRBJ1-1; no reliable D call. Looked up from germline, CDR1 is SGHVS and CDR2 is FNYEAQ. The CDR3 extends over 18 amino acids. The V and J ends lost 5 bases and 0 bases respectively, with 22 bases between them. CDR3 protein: CASSMTGARLAMNTEAFF. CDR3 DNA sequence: TGTGCCAGCAGCATGACGGGAGCCCGATTAGCCATGAACACTGAAGCTTTCTTT.

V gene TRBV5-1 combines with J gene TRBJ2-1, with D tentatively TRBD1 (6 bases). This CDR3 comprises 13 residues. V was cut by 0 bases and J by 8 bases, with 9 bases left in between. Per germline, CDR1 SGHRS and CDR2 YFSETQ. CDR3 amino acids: CASSLARGDEQFF. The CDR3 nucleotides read TGCGCCAGCAGCTTGGCCAGGGGTGATGAGCAGTTCTTC. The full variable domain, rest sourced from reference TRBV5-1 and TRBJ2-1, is KAGVTQTPRYLIKTRGQQVTLSCSPISGHRSVSWYQQTPGQGLQFLFEYFSETQRNKGNFPGRFSGRQFSNSRSEMNVSTLELGDSALYLCASSLARGDEQFFGPGTRLTVL.

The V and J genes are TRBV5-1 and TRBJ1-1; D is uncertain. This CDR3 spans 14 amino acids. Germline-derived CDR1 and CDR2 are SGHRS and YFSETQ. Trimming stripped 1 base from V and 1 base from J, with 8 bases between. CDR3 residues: CASSLRVGNTEAFF. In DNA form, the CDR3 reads TGCGCCAGCAGCTTGCGGGTGGGGAACACTGAAGCTTTCTTT.

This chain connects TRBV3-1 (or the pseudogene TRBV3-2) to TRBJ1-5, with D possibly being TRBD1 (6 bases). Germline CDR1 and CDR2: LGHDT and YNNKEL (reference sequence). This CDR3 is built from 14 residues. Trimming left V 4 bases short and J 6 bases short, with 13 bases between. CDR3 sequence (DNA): TGTGCCAGCAGCCTCTCTAGCAGGGGTCAGCCCCAGCATTTT. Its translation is CASSLSSRGQPQHF.